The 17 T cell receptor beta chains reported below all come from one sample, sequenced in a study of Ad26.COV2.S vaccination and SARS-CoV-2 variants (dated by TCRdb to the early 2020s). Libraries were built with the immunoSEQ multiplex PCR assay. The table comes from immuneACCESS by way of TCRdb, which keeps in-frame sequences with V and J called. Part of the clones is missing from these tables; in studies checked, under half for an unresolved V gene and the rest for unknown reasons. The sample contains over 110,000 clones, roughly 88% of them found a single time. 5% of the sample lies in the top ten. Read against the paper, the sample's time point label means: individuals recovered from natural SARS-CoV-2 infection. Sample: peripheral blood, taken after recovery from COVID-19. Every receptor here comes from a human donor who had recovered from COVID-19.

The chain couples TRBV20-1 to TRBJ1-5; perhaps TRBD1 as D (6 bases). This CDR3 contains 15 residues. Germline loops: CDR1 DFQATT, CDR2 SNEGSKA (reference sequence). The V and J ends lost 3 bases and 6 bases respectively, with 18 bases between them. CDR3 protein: CSASVGAQRGQPQHF. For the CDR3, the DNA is TGCAGTGCTAGTGTGGGGGCCCAGAGAGGTCAGCCCCAGCATTTT.

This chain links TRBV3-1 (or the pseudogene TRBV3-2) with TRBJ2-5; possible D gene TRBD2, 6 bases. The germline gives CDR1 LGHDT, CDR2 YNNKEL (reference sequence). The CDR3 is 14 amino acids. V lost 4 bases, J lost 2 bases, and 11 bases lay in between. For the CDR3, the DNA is TGTGCCAGCAGCCTCGGGACTCCTCAAGAGACCCAGTACTTC. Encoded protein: CASSLGTPQETQYF.

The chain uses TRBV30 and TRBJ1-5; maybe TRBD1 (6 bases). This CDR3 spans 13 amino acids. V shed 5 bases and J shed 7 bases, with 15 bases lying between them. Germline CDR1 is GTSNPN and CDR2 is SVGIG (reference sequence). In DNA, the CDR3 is TGTGCCTGGTCAACAGGGCCAGGCCAGCCCCAGCATTTT. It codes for CAWSTGPGQPQHF. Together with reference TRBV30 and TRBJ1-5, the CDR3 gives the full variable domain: SQTIHQWPATLVQPVGSPLSLECTVEGTSNPNLYWYRQAAGRGLQLLFYSVGIGQISSEVPQNLSASRPQDRQFILSSKKLLLSDSGFYLCAWSTGPGQPQHFGDGTRLSIL.

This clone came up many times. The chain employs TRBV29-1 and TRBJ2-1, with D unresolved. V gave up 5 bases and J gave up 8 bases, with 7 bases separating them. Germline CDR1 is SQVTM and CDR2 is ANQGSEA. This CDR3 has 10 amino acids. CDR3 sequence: CSVPIDEQFF. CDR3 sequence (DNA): TGCAGCGTTCCAATAGATGAGCAGTTCTTC.

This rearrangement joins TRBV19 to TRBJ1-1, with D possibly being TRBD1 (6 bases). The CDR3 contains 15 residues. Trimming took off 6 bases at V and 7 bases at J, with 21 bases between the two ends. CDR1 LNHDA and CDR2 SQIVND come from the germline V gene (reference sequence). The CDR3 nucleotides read TGTGCCAGTAGGCTGGACAGACCTTTTGAGAATGAAGCTTTCTTT. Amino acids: CASRLDRPFENEAFF. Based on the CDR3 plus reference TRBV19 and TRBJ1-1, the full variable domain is DGGITQSPKYLFRKEGQNVTLSCEQNLNHDAMYWYRQDPGQGLRLIYYSQIVNDFQKGDIAEGYSVSREKKESFPLTVTSAQKNPTAFYLCASRLDRPFENEAFFGQGTRLTVV.

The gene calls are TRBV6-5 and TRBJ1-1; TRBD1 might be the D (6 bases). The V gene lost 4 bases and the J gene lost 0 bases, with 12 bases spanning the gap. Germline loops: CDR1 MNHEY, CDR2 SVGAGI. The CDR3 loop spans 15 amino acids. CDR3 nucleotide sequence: TGTGCCAGCAGTTCTTTAGGGGGGATGAACACTGAAGCTTTCTTT. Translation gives CASSSLGGMNTEAFF.

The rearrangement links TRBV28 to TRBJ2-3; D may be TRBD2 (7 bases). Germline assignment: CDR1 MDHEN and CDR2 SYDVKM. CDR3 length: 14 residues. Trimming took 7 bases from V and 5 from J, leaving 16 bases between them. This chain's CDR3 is CASIEGGLRDTQYF. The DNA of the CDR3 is TGTGCCAGCATCGAGGGGGGGCTCAGAGATACGCAGTATTTT.

Here the CDR3 DNA reads TGTGCCAGCAGCTTTCTAGGGTCTGGGGCCAACGTCCTGACTTTC. Amino acid sequence: CASSFLGSGANVLTF. V is TRBV5-8 and J is TRBJ2-6; D gene unclear. This CDR3 comprises 15 residues. Trimming stripped 2 bases from V and 1 base from J, with 7 bases between. CDR1 and CDR2 from the germline V gene are SGHTS and YDEGEE.

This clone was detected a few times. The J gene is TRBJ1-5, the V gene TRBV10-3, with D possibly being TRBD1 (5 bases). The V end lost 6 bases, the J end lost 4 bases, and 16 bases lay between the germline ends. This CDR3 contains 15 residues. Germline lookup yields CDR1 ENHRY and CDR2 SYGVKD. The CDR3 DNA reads TGTGCCATCAGAGCAGGGCAGGCGGTGAATCAGCCCCAGCATTTT. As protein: CAIRAGQAVNQPQHF.

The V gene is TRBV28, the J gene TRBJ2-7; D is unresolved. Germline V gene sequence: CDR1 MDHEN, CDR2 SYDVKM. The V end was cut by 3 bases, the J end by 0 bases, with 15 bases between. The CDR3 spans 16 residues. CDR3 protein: CASSFRRSAGSYEQYF. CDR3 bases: TGTGCCAGCAGTTTCCGAAGGTCTGCAGGCTCCTACGAGCAGTACTTC.

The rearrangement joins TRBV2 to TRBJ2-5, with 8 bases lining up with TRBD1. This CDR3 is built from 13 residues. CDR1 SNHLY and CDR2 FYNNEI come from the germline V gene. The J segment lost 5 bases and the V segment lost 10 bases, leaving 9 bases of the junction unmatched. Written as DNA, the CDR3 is TGTGCCACCACACAGGACAGGGCTGAGACCCAGTACTTC. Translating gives CATTQDRAETQYF.

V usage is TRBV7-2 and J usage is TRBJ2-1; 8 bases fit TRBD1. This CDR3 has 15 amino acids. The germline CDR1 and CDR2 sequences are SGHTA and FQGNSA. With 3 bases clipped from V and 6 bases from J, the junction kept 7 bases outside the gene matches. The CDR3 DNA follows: TGTGCCAGCAGCTTTGTGGCGGACAGGGCCAATGAGCAGTTCTTC. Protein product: CASSFVADRANEQFF.

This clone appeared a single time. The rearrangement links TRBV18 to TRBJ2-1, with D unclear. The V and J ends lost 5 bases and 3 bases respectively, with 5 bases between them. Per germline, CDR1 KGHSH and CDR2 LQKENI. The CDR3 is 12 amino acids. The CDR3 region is CASSTLYNEQFF. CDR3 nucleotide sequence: TGTGCCAGCTCAACTCTCTACAATGAGCAGTTCTTC.

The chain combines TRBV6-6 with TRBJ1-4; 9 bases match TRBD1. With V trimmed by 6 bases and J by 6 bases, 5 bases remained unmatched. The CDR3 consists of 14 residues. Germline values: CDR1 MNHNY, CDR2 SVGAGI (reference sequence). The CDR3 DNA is TGTGCCAGCAGCCGACAGGGGGGGGATGAAAAACTGTTTTTT. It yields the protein CASSRQGGDEKLFF.

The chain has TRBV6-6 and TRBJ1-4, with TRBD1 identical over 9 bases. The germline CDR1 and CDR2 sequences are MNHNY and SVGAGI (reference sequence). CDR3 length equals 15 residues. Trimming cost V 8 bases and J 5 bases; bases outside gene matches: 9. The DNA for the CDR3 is TGTGCCAGCGGGACAGGGAATGTGGGGAATGAAAAACTGTTTTTT. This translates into CASGTGNVGNEKLFF.

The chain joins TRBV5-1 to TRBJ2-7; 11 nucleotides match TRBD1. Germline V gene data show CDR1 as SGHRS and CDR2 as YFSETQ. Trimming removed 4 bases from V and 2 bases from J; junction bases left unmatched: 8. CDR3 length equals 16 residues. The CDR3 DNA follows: TGCGCCAGCAGCGCCGGGACAGGGGGGACGACCTACGAGCAGTACTTC. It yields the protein CASSAGTGGTTYEQYF.

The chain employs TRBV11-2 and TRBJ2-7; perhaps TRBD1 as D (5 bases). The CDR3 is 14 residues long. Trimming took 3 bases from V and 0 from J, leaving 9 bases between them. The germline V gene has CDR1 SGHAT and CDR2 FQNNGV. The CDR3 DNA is TGTGCCAGCAGCTTTGGGGCGGACTCCTACGAGCAGTACTTC. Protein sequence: CASSFGADSYEQYF.